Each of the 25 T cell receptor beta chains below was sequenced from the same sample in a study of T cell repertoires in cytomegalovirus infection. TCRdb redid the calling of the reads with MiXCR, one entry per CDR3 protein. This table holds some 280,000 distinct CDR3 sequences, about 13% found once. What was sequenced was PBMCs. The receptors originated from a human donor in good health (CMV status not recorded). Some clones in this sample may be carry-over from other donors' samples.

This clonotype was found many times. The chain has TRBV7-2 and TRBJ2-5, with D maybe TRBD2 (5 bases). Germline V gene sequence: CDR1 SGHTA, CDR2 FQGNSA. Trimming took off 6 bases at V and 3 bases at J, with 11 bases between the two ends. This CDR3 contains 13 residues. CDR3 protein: CASRKGSKETQYF. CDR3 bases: TGTGCCAGCAGAAAAGGGAGCAAAGAGACCCAGTACTTC.

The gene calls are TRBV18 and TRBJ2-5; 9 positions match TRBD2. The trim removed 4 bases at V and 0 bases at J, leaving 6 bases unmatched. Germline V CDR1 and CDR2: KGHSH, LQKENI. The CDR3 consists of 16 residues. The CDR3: CASSRGLAGDQETQYF. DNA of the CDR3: TGTGCCAGCTCACGTGGTTTAGCGGGGGACCAAGAGACCCAGTACTTC.

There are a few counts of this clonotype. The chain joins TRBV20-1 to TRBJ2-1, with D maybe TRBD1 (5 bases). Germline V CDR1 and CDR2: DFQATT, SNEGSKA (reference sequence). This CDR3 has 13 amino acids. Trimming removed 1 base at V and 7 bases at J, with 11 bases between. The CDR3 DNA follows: TGCAGTGCTAGAGGGGGCCGTCAGAATGAGCAGTTCTTC. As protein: CSARGGRQNEQFF.

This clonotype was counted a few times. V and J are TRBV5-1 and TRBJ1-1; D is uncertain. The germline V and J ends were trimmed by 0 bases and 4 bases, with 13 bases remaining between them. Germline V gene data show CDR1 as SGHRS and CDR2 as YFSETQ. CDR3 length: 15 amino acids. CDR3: CASSLAGSPGTEAFF. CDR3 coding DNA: TGCGCCAGCAGCTTGGCAGGAAGCCCGGGCACTGAAGCTTTCTTT.

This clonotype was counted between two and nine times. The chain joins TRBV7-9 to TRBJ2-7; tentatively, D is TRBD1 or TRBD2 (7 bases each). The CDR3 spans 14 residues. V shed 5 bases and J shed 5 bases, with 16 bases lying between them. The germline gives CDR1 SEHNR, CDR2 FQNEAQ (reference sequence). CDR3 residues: CASSNAGGAHEQYF. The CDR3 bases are TGTGCCAGCAGCAACGCAGGGGGGGCCCACGAGCAGTACTTC.

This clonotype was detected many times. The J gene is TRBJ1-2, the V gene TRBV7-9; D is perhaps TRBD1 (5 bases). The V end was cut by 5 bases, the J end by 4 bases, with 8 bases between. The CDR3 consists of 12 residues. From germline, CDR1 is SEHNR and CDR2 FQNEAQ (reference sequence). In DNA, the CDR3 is TGTGCCAGCAGCCCCGACAGCTATGGCTACACCTTC. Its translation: CASSPDSYGYTF.

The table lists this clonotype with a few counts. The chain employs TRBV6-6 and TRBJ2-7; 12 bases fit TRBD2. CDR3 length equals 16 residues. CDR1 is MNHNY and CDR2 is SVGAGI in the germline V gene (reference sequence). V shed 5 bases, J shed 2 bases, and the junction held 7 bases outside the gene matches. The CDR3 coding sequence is TGTGCCAGCAGTCCTACTAGCGGGAGGTACACCTACGAGCAGTACTTC. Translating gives CASSPTSGRYTYEQYF.

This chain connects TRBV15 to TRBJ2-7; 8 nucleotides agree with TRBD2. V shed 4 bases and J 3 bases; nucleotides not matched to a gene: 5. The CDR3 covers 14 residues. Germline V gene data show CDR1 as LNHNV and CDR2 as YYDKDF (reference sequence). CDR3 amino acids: CATSNSGGGYEQYF. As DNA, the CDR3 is TGTGCCACCAGCAACAGCGGGGGTGGCTACGAGCAGTACTTC.

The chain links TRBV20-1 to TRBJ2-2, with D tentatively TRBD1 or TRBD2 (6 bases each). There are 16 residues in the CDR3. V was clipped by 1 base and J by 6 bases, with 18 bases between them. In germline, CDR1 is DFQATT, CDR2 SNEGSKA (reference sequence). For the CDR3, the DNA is TGCAGTGCTAGAGGTCGGGGGCAGGGTGGCGCCGGGGAGCTGTTTTTT. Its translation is CSARGRGQGGAGELFF.

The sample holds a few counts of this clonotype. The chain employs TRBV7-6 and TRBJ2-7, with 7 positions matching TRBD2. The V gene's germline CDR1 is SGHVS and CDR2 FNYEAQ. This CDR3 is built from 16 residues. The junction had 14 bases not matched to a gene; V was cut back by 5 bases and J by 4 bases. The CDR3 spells CASSARSGTTLYEQYF. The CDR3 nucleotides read TGTGCCAGCAGCGCCCGCTCCGGGACTACCCTTTACGAGCAGTACTTC.

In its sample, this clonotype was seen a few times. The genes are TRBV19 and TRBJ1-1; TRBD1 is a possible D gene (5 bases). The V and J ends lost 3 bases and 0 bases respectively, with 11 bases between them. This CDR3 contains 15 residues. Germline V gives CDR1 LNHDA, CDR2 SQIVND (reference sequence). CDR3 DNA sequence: TGTGCCAGTAGTATGGGACGGCTCATGAACACTGAAGCTTTCTTT. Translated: CASSMGRLMNTEAFF.

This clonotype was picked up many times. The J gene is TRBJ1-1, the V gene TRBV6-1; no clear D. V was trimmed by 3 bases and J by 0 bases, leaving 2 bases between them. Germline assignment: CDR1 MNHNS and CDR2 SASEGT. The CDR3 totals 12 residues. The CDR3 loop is CASSEVNTEAFF. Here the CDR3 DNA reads TGTGCCAGCAGTGAGGTGAACACTGAAGCTTTCTTT.

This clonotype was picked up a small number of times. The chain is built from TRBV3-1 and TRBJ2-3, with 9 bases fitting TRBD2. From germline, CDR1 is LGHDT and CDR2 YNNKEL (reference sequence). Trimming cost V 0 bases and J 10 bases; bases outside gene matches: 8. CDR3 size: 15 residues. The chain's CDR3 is CASSQDISGGRAQYF. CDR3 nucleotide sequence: TGTGCCAGCAGCCAAGATATCAGCGGGGGGCGTGCGCAGTATTTT.

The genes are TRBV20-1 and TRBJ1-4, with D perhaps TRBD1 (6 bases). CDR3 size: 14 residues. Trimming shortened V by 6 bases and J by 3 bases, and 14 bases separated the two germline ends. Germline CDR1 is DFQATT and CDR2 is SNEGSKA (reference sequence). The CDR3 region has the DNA TGCAGTGCCCCACGATCAGGGGCTAATGAAAAACTGTTTTTT. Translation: CSAPRSGANEKLFF.

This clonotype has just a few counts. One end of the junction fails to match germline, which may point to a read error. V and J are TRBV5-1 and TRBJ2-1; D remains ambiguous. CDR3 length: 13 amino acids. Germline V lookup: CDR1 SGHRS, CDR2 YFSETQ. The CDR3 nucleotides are TGCGCCAGCAGCTTGGCCCCGGCGGCGCTCCTAGTCTTC. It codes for CASSLAPAALLVF.

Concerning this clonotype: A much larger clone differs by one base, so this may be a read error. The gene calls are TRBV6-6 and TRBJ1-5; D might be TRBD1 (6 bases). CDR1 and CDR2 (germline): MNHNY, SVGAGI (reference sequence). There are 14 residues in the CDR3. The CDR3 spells CASSSRGQSQSQHF. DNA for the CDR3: TGTGCCAGCAGTAGCAGGGGTCAAAGTCAGTCCCAGCATTTT.

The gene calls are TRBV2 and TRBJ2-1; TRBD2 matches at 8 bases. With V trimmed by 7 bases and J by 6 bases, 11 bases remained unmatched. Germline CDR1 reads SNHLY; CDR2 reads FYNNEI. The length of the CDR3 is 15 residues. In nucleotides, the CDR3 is TGTGCCAGCACGAAATCGGGGACTAGTGGCAATGAGCAGTTCTTC. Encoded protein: CASTKSGTSGNEQFF.

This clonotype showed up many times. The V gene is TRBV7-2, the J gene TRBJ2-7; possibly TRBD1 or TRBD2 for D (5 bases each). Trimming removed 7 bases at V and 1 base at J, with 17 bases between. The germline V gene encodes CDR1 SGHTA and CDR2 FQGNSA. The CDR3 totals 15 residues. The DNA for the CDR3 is TGTGCCAGCAACCAAGTCGGGGACCCGTCCTACGAGCAGTACTTC. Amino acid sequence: CASNQVGDPSYEQYF.

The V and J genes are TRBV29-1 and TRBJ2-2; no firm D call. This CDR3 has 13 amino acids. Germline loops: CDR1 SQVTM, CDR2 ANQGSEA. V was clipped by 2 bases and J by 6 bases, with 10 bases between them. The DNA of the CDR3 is TGCAGCGTTGAACGGCGACAAGCCGGGGAGCTGTTTTTT. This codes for CSVERRQAGELFF.

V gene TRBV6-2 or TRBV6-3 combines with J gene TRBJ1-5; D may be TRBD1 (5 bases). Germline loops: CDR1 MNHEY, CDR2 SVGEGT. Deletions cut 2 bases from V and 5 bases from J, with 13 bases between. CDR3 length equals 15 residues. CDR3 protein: CASSYAQGTYQPQHF. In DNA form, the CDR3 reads TGTGCCAGCAGTTACGCCCAAGGGACCTATCAGCCCCAGCATTTT.

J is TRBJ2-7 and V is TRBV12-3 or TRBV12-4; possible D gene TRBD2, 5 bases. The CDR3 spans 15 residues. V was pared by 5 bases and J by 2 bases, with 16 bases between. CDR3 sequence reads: CASSAQAGVPYEQYF. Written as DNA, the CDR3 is TGTGCCAGCAGTGCCCAGGCGGGTGTCCCCTACGAGCAGTACTTC.

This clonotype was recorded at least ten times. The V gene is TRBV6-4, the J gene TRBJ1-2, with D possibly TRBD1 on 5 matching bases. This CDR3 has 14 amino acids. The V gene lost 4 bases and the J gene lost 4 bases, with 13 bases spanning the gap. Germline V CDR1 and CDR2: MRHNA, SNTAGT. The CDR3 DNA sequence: TGTGCCAGCAGTGTGGGAGAGGGGCTCTATGGCTACACCTTC. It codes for CASSVGEGLYGYTF.

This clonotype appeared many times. CDR3 sequence (DNA): TGTGCCAGCAGTTCAACCGGGACAGGGAGCTACGAGCAGTACTTC. Translation: CASSSTGTGSYEQYF. This rearrangement joins TRBV28 to TRBJ2-7, with 9 bases matching TRBD1. The ends lost 4 bases at V and 3 bases at J; junction bases unmatched: 7. The CDR3 is made up of 15 amino acids. Germline V gene sequence: CDR1 MDHEN, CDR2 SYDVKM.

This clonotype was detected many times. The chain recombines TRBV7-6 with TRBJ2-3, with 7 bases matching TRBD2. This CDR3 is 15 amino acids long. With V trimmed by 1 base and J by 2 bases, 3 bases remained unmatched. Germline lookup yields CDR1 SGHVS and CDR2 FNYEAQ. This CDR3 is CASSLGGTTTDTQYF. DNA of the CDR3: TGTGCCAGCAGCTTAGGAGGGACTACCACAGATACGCAGTATTTT.

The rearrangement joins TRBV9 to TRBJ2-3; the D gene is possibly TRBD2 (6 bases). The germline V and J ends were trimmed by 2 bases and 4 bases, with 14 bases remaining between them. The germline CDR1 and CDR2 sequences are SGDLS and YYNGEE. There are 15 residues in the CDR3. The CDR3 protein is CASSVGRTPSDTQYF. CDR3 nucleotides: TGTGCCAGCAGCGTGGGGAGGACACCTTCAGATACGCAGTATTTT.